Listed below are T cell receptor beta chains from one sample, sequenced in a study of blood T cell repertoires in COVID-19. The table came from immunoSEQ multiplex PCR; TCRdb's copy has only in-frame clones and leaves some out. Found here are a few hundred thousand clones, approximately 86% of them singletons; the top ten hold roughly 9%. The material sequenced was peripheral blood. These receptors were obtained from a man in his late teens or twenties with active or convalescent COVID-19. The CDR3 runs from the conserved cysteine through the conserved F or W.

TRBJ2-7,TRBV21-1,CASSKISQGGDYEQYF
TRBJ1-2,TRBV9,CASSPNHREGYTF
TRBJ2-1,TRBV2,CASSVSGLVGAEQFF
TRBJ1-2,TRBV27,CASSLTGLLYGYTF
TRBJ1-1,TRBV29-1,CSVVSGRGAFF
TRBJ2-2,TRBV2,CATRTDRTGELFF
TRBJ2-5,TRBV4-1,CASSSTPRDFQETQYF
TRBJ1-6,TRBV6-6,CASSPRTTDYYNSPLHF
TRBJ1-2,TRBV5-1,CASRDSDYGYTF
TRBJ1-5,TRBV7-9,CASQGEGNQPQHF
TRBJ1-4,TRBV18,CASSPGTGEIRLFF
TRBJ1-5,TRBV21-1,CASSKVGGRIHQPQHF
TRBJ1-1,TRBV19,CASSIDDRMISGFF
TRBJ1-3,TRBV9,CASSAEQGLGNTIYF
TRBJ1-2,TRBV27,CASRDQGAHGYTF
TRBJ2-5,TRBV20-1,CSQRGQETQYF
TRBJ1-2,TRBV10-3,CAISETGGSHGYTF
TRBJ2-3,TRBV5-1,CASSDSGDTQYF
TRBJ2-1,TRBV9,CASSTAGGPLYEQFF
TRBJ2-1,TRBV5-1,CASSLPGDRNEQFF
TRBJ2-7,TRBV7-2,CASSLAWRGWSSYEQYF
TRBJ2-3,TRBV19,CASSMEQFPTSTDTQYF
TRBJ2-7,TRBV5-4,CASSRQGRLRYEQYF
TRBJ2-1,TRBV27,CASRAGSYNEQFF